These 9 T cell receptor beta chains share one sample of origin, sequenced in a study of beta chain features in type 1 diabetes. General study findings and limits: Patients with Type 1 diabetes showed moderately but significantly shorter TCRB CDR3s in all four CD4+ subsets.

cDNA synthesis used the whole RNA isolate, giving expressed TCRB sequences. Repertoires were generated with immunoSEQ multiplex PCR, while TCRdb's copy carries only in-frame clones and drops some. Of 400,000 or so clones in the sample, 8% to 10% were seen once. These receptors lack a known antigen. Sequenced: central memory CD4+ T cells from blood. These receptors were obtained from a man aged 30-40 years with type 1 diabetes.

The genes are TRBV5-5 and TRBJ2-2; possibly TRBD2 for D (5 bases). V was clipped by 4 bases and J by 7 bases, with 23 bases between them. The CDR3 has 17 residues. The germline gives CDR1 SGHKS, CDR2 YYEKEE (reference sequence). The CDR3 here is CASSQDYSTLERGELFF. CDR3 nucleotide sequence: TGTGCCAGCAGCCAAGACTACAGTACCCTCGAGCGCGGGGAGCTGTTTTTT.

This clone was seen many times. The genes are TRBV5-1 and TRBJ2-5; the D is unclear. CDR3 length equals 13 residues. V shed 6 bases and J shed 3 bases, with 12 bases lying between them. CDR1 SGHRS and CDR2 YFSETQ come from the germline V gene. CDR3 residues: CASTGTGKETQYF. The CDR3 nucleotides are TGCGCCAGCACTGGCACCGGAAAAGAGACCCAGTACTTC.

This clone was picked up many times. The chain couples TRBV5-6 to TRBJ1-2; D ambiguous. CDR1 SGHDT and CDR2 YYEEEE come from the germline V gene. This CDR3 is built from 14 residues. The V and J ends lost 4 bases and 3 bases respectively, with 13 bases between them. CDR3: CASSLMSVDYGYTF. CDR3 DNA: TGTGCCAGCAGCCTTATGTCGGTGGACTATGGCTACACCTTC. Combining the CDR3 with reference TRBV5-6 and TRBJ1-2 gives the whole variable domain DAGVTQSPTHLIKTRGQQVTLRCSPKSGHDTVSWYQQALGQGPQFIFQYYEEEERQRGNFPDRFSGHQFPNYSSELNVNALLLGDSALYLCASSLMSVDYGYTFGSGTRLTVV.

The chain links TRBV27 to TRBJ2-1; the match to TRBD1 covers 10 bases. CDR3 length: 15 residues. V was pared by 5 bases and J by 7 bases, with 8 bases of the junction left unmatched. Germline CDR1 and CDR2: MNHEY and SMNVEV (reference sequence). The CDR3 sequence: CASSAGQGYRNEQFF. CDR3 nucleotide sequence: TGTGCCAGCAGTGCGGGACAGGGGTATAGAAATGAGCAGTTCTTC.

This chain uses TRBV7-9 with TRBJ1-2; D ambiguous. CDR1 is SEHNR, CDR2 FQNEAQ, per germline (reference sequence). The CDR3 consists of 15 residues. Trimming took 5 bases from V and 4 from J, leaving 17 bases between them. CDR3 sequence reads: CASSPGPADPYGYTF. CDR3 bases: TGTGCCAGCAGCCCGGGCCCGGCAGACCCCTATGGCTACACCTTC.

This clone has just a few counts. J is TRBJ2-1 and V is TRBV5-1; the match to TRBD2 covers 11 bases. Germline values: CDR1 SGHRS, CDR2 YFSETQ. The J segment lost 5 bases and the V segment lost 6 bases, leaving 7 bases of the junction unmatched. CDR3 size: 15 residues. The CDR3 spells CASTMLAGGDNEQFF. CDR3 DNA sequence: TGCGCCAGCACTATGCTAGCGGGAGGTGACAATGAGCAGTTCTTC.

This clone came up a few times. This sequence joins TRBV7-3 and TRBJ1-2; D gene uncertain. The CDR3 length is 13 residues. Trimming left V 4 bases short and J 3 bases short, with 9 bases between. The germline CDR1 and CDR2 sequences are SGHTA and FQGTGA. CDR3 nucleotide sequence: TGTGCCAGCAGCTCGGGTCGCTACTATGGCTACACCTTC. Translated: CASSSGRYYGYTF.

The chain has TRBV12-1 and TRBJ2-2; the table calls TRBD1, which could not be checked here. TRBV12-1 is a pseudogene locus. The CDR3 has 15 residues. The DNA for the CDR3 is TGTGCCAGCAGCTGGGGGACAGGGCCCCCCGGGGAGCTGTTTTTT. Its protein is CASSWGTGPPGELFF.

This clone was detected only a few times. The CDR3: CASSLLTGGFHEQYF. CDR3 coding DNA: TGTGCCAGCAGCCTTTTGACAGGGGGGTTTCACGAGCAGTACTTC. V and J are TRBV14 and TRBJ2-7; 9 bases agree with TRBD1. Germline V lookup: CDR1 SGHDN, CDR2 FVKESK. The V segment lost 4 bases and the J segment 5 bases; nucleotides outside the gene matches: 9. CDR3 length: 15 amino acids.